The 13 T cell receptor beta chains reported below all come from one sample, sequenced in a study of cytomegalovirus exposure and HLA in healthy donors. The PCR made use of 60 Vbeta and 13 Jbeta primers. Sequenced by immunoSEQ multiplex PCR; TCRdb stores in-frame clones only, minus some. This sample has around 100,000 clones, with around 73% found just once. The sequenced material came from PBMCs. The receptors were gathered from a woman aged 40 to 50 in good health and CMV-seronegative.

The CDR3 DNA follows: TGTGCCACCCTCCGGGGGAGAACTAATGAAAAACTGTTTTTT. It is translated as CATLRGRTNEKLFF. The chain combines TRBV15 with TRBJ1-4; tentative D call: TRBD1 (5 bases). Per germline, CDR1 LNHNV and CDR2 YYDKDF (reference sequence). V lost 8 bases, J lost 1 base, and 11 bases lay in between. The CDR3 consists of 14 residues.

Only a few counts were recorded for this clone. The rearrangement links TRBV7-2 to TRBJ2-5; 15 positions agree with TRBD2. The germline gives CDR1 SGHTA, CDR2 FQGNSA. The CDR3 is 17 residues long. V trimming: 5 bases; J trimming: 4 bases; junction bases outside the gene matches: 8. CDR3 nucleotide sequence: TGTGCCAGCAGCCAAACCGGGACTAGCGGGAGGAGAGAGACCCAGTACTTC. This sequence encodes CASSQTGTSGRRETQYF.

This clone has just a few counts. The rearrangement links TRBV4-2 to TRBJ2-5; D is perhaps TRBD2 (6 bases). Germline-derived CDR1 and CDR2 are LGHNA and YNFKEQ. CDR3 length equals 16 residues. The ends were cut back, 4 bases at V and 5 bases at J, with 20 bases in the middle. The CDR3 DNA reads TGTGCCAGCAGCCTAGGCGGGAACGCGGCGATGGAGACCCAGTACTTC. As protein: CASSLGGNAAMETQYF.

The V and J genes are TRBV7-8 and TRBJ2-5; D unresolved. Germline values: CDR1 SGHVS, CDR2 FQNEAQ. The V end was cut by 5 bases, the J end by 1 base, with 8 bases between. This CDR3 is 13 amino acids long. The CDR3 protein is CASSPVPQETQYF. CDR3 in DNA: TGTGCCAGCAGCCCGGTCCCCCAAGAGACCCAGTACTTC.

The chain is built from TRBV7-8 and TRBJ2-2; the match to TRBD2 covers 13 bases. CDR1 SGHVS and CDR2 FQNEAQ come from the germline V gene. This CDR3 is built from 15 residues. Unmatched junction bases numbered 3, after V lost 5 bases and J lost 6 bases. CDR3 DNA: TGTGCCAGCAGCGCGGGACTAGCGGGGTCCGGGGAGCTGTTTTTT. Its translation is CASSAGLAGSGELFF.

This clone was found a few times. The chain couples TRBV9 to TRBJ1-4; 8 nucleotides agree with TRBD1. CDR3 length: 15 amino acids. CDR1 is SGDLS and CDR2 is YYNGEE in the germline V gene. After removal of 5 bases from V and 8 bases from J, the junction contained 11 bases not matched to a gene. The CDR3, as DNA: TGTGCCAGCAGGAGGGGGGCGACAGGGGAAGAAAAACTGTTTTTT. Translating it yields CASRRGATGEEKLFF. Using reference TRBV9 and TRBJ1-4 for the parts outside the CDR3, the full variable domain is DSGVTQTPKHLITATGQRVTLRCSPRSGDLSVYWYQQSLDQGLQFLIQYYNGEERAKGNILERFSAQQFPDLHSELNLSSLELGDSALYFCASRRGATGEEKLFFGSGTQLSVL.

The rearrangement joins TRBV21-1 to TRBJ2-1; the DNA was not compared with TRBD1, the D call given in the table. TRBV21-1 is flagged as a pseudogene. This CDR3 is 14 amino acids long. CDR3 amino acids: CASSTGTGDNEQFF. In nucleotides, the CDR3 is TGTGCCAGCAGCACTGGGACAGGGGACAATGAGCAGTTCTTC.

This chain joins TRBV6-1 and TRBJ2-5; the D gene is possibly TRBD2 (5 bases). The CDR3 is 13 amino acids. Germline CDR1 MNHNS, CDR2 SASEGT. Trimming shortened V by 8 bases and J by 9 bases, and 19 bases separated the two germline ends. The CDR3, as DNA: TGTGCCAGCCAGGCCGGCTCCCTCGGGGCCCAGTACTTC. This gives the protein CASQAGSLGAQYF.

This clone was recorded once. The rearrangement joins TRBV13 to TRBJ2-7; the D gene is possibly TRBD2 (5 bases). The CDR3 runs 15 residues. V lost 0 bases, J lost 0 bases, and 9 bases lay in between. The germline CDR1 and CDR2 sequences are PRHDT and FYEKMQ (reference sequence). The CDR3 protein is CASSLGLGLSYEQYF. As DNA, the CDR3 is TGTGCCAGCAGCTTAGGACTAGGCCTCTCCTACGAGCAGTACTTC.

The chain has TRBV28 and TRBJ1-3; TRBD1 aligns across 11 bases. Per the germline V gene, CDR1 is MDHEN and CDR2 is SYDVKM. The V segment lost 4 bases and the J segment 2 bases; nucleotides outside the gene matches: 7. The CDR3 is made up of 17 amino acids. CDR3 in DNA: TGTGCCAGCAGTTGGGGGGACAGGGGGTCCCCTGGAAACACCATATATTTT. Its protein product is CASSWGDRGSPGNTIYF.

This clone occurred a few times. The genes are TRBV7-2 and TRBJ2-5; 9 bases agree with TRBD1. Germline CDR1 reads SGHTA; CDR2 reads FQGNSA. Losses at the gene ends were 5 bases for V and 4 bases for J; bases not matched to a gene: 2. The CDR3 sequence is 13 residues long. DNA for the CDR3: TGTGCCAGCAGCCTGACAGGGGGAGAGACCCAGTACTTC. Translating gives CASSLTGGETQYF.

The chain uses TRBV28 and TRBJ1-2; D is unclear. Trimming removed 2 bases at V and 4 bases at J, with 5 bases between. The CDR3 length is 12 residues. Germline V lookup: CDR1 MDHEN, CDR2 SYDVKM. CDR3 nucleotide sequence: TGTGCCAGCAGTTTAATGCGCTATGGCTACACCTTC. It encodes CASSLMRYGYTF.

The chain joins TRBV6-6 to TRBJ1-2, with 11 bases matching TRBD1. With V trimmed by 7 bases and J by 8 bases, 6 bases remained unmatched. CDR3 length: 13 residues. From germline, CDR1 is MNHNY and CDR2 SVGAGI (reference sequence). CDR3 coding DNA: TGTGCCAGCATCGGACAGGGGGCAGTAGGCTACACCTTC. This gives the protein CASIGQGAVGYTF.